The 16 T cell receptor beta chains in this list originate from one sample, sequenced in a study of shared clonotypes between healthy human individuals. Here immunoSEQ multiplex PCR was the method, and the copy in TCRdb shows in-frame clones only, minus some. The table includes about 960,000 clones, approximately 76% detected once. What was sequenced was memory CD4+ T cells sorted from blood. The subset was: CD45RA-negative fraction. Every receptor here comes from a man in his late teens or twenties in good health.

The chain carries TRBV19 and TRBJ1-2, with D unclear. From germline, CDR1 is LNHDA and CDR2 SQIVND (reference sequence). The CDR3 extends over 14 amino acids. Trimming took 3 bases from V and 13 from J, leaving 21 bases between them. For the CDR3, the DNA is TGTGCCAGTAGTATGGGCTTGCGGAGCCCGATTAGCACCTTC. This codes for CASSMGLRSPISTF.

This clone showed up just once. The chain links TRBV15 to TRBJ2-1; TRBD2 agrees at 7 bases. Germline V gene sequence: CDR1 LNHNV, CDR2 YYDKDF (reference sequence). Trimming removed 3 bases from V and 3 bases from J; junction bases left unmatched: 5. The CDR3 runs to 15 residues. The CDR3 DNA reads as TGTGCCACCAGCAGGCTAAGCGGGAACTACAATGAGCAGTTCTTC. It yields the protein CATSRLSGNYNEQFF.

The V and J genes are TRBV4-3 and TRBJ2-7; TRBD1 might be the D (5 bases). This CDR3 spans 15 amino acids. Trimming stripped 0 bases from V and 0 bases from J, with 9 bases between. The V gene's germline CDR1 is LGHNA and CDR2 YSLEER. The CDR3 region is CASSQDVTGSYEQYF. The CDR3, as DNA: TGCGCCAGCAGCCAAGATGTCACAGGCTCCTACGAGCAGTACTTC.

The sample holds a few counts of this clone. The chain has TRBV5-1 and TRBJ2-5; 9 nucleotides match TRBD2. V dropped 4 bases and J dropped 4; count of bases not matched to a gene: 5. This CDR3 region has 14 residues. Germline values: CDR1 SGHRS, CDR2 YFSETQ. CDR3 sequence (DNA): TGCGCCAGCAGCGCGTTACTAGCGGGAGAGACCCAGTACTTC. The encoded protein is CASSALLAGETQYF.

This chain connects TRBV7-2 to TRBJ1-3; TRBD1 might be the D (6 bases). The germline V gene has CDR1 SGHTA and CDR2 FQGNSA. CDR3 length equals 13 residues. V lost 5 bases to trimming and J lost 4 bases, with 9 bases between them. The CDR3 region has the DNA TGTGCCAGCAGCCCCGGACAGGGAAACACCATATATTTT. This codes for CASSPGQGNTIYF.

The genes are TRBV19 and TRBJ1-6; 8 positions match TRBD1. The germline V gene has CDR1 LNHDA and CDR2 SQIVND (reference sequence). V lost 5 bases to trimming and J lost 4 bases; unmatched junction nucleotides: 4. The CDR3 has 15 residues. The CDR3 sequence is CASSPRTGYNSPLHF. In DNA form, the CDR3 reads TGTGCCAGTAGTCCCCGGACAGGGTATAATTCACCCCTCCACTTT.

The chain links TRBV11-2 to TRBJ1-1; a possible D gene is TRBD1 (5 bases). CDR1 is SGHAT and CDR2 is FQNNGV in the germline V gene. This CDR3 spans 17 amino acids. The V end was cut by 5 bases, the J end by 1 base, with 20 bases between. The CDR3 sequence is CASSPHPLHRTNTEAFF. Here the CDR3 DNA reads TGTGCCAGCAGCCCACACCCCCTTCACAGGACGAACACTGAAGCTTTCTTT.

CDR3 sequence: CARSGQGYYNEQFF. The CDR3 bases are TGTGCCCGCTCCGGACAGGGATACTACAATGAGCAGTTCTTC. The chain has TRBV30 and TRBJ2-1; 8 nucleotides line up with TRBD1. V shed 8 bases and J 3 bases; nucleotides not matched to a gene: 9. Germline-derived CDR1 and CDR2 are GTSNPN and SVGIG (reference sequence). The CDR3 runs 14 residues. The whole variable domain, remainder taken from reference TRBV30 and TRBJ2-1, is SQTIHQWPATLVQPVGSPLSLECTVEGTSNPNLYWYRQAAGRGLQLLFYSVGIGQISSEVPQNLSASRPQDRQFILSSKKLLLSDSGFYLCARSGQGYYNEQFFGPGTRLTVL.

This clone was observed at least ten times. The rearrangement joins TRBV5-4 to TRBJ1-2, with D maybe TRBD1 (5 bases). Trimming shortened V by 3 bases and J by 2 bases, and 8 bases separated the two germline ends. CDR3 length equals 13 residues. Germline CDR1 is SGHNT and CDR2 is YYREEE (reference sequence). CDR3 in DNA: TGTGCCAGCAGCTCGGCAGGGAACTATGGCTACACCTTC. Translated, it gives CASSSAGNYGYTF.

The chain joins TRBV5-1 to TRBJ2-3; TRBD2 is a possible D gene (6 bases). The V gene lost 0 bases and the J gene lost 0 bases, with 8 bases spanning the gap. This CDR3 contains 15 residues. Germline CDR1 reads SGHRS; CDR2 reads YFSETQ. CDR3 residues: CASSLDLASTDTQYF. The CDR3 DNA follows: TGCGCCAGCAGCTTGGATCTAGCGAGCACAGATACGCAGTATTTT.

The chain recombines TRBV6-5 with TRBJ1-6, with a possible D match to TRBD1 (5 bases). This CDR3 has 13 residues. From germline, CDR1 is MNHEY and CDR2 SVGAGI. Trimming pared 6 bases from V and 7 bases from J, leaving 10 bases between. CDR3 sequence (DNA): TGTGCCAGCAGAGGGACTTCGAATTCACCCCTCCACTTT. It encodes CASRGTSNSPLHF.

This clone has just a few counts. CDR3 loop: CAWRTSGSSNEQFF. The CDR3 nucleotides are TGTGCCTGGAGGACTAGCGGGAGTTCTAATGAGCAGTTCTTC. V is TRBV30 and J is TRBJ2-1, with 12 nucleotides matching TRBD2. Germline-derived CDR1 and CDR2 are GTSNPN and SVGIG (reference sequence). Unmatched junction bases numbered 4, after V lost 3 bases and J lost 7 bases. The CDR3 runs 14 residues.

This clone was recorded once. The chain links TRBV9 to TRBJ1-2; perhaps TRBD1 as D (5 bases). Trimming removed 3 bases at V and 6 bases at J, with 12 bases between. Germline values: CDR1 SGDLS, CDR2 YYNGEE. This CDR3 region has 13 residues. Written as DNA, the CDR3 is TGTGCCAGCAGCGGCAGGGTAGGGAATGGCTACACCTTC. Protein product: CASSGRVGNGYTF.

V and J are TRBV25-1 and TRBJ2-6; TRBD1 matches 9 bases. V shed 6 bases, J shed 2 bases, and the junction held 2 bases outside the gene matches. The CDR3 has 15 residues. In germline, CDR1 is MGHDK, CDR2 SYGVNS. CDR3 bases: TGTGCCAGCAGACAGGGGGCGGCTGGGGCCAACGTCCTGACTTTC. Translating gives CASRQGAAGANVLTF.

This clone has a count of ten or more. The chain combines TRBV19 with TRBJ2-5, with a weak D call TRBD1 (7 bases). CDR3 size: 15 residues. The germline V gene encodes CDR1 LNHDA and CDR2 SQIVND (reference sequence). V was clipped by 5 bases and J by 4 bases, with 17 bases between them. In DNA, the CDR3 is TGTGCCAGTAGTCGTCCAGGGGGGTCGGGAGAGACCCAGTACTTC. It encodes CASSRPGGSGETQYF.

The chain carries TRBV5-5 and TRBJ1-4, with a tentative D call TRBD1 (6 bases). V gave up 5 bases and J gave up 0 bases, with 14 bases separating them. The length of the CDR3 is 16 residues. Germline V gives CDR1 SGHKS, CDR2 YYEKEE (reference sequence). The CDR3 nucleotides read TGTGCCAGCAGTTCGGACAGACAAGCAACTAATGAAAAACTGTTTTTT. Translating gives CASSSDRQATNEKLFF.